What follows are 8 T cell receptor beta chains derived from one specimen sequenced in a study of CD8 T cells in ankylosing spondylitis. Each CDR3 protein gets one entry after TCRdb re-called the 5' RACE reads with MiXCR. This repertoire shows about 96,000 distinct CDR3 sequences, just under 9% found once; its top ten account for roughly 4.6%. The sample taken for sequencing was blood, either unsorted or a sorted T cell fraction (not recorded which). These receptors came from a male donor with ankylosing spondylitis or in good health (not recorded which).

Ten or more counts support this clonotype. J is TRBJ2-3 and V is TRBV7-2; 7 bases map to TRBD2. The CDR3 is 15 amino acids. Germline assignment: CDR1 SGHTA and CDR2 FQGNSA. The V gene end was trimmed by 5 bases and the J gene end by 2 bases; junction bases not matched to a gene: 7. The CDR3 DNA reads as TGTGCCAGCAGCCGCGGTGGGAGGGACACAGATACGCAGTATTTT. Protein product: CASSRGGRDTDTQYF.

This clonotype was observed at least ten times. CDR3 amino acids: CASSLERGSEQFF. The DNA of the CDR3 is TGTGCCAGCAGCTTAGAGAGGGGAAGCGAGCAGTTCTTC. The chain combines TRBV11-2 with TRBJ2-1; D tentatively reads TRBD1 or TRBD2 (5 bases each). V was trimmed by 0 bases and J by 10 bases, leaving 10 bases between them. The CDR3 is 13 residues long. From germline, CDR1 is SGHAT and CDR2 FQNNGV. Based on the CDR3 plus reference TRBV11-2 and TRBJ2-1, the full variable domain is EAGVAQSPRYKIIEKRQSVAFWCNPISGHATLYWYQQILGQGPKLLIQFQNNGVVDDSQLPKDRFSAERLKGVDSTLKIQPAKLEDSAVYLCASSLERGSEQFFGPGTRLTVL.

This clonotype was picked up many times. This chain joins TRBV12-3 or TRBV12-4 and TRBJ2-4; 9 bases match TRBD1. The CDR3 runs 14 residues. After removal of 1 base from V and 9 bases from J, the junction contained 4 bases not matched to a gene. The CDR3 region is CASSLDDRGSIQYF. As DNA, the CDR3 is TGTGCCAGCAGTTTAGATGACAGGGGGAGCATTCAGTACTTC.

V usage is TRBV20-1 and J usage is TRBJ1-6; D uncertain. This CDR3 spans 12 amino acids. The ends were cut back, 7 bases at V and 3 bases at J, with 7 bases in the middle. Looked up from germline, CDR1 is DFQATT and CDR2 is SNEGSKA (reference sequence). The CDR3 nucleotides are TGCAGTGAAGGGAGCTATAATTCACCCCTCCACTTT. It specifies CSEGSYNSPLHF.

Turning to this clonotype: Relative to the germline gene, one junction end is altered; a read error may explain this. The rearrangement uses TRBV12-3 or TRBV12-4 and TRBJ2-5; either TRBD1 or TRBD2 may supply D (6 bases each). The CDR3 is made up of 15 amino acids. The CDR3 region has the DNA TGTACCAGCAACTTAGGGGGGCTACGGGGGGAGACCCAGTACTTC. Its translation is CTSNLGGLRGETQYF.

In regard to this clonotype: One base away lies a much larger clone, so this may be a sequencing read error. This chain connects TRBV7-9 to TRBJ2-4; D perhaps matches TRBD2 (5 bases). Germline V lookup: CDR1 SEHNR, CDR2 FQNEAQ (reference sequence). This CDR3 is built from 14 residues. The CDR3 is CASSLERAKNIQCF. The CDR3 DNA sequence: TGTGCCAGCAGTCTCGAGAGGGCCAAAAACATTCAGTGCTTC.

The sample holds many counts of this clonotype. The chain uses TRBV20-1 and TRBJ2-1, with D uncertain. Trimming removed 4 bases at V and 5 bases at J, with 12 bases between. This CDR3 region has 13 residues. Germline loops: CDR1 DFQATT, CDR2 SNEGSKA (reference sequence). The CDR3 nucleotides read TGCAGTGCTACCGGGCCCAGTAACAATGAGCAGTTCTTC. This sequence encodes CSATGPSNNEQFF.

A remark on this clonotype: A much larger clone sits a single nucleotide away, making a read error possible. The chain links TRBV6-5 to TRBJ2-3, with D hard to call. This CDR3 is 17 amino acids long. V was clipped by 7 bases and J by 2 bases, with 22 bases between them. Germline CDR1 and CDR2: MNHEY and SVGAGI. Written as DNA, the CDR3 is TGTGCCAGCATCAACGTGCGGAGTATGTCAGACACAGATACGCAGTATTTT. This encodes CASINVRSMSDTDTQYF.